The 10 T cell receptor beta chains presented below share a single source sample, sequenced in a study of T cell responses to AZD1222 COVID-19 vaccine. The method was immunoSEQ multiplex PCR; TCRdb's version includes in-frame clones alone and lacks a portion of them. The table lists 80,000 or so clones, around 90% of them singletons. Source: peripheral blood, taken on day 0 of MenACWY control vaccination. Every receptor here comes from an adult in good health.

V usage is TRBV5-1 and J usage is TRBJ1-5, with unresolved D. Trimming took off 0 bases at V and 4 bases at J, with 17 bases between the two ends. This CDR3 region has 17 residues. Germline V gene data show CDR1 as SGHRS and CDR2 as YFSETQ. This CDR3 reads CASSLGASGSPNQPQHF. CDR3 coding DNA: TGCGCCAGCAGCTTGGGGGCGTCCGGGAGCCCGAATCAGCCCCAGCATTTT.

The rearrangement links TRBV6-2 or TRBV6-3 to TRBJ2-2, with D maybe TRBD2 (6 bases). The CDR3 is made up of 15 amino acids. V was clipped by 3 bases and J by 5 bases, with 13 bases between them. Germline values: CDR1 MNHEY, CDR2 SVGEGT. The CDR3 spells CASSYGGPITGELFF. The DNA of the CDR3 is TGTGCCAGCAGTTATGGAGGGCCGATAACCGGGGAGCTGTTTTTT.

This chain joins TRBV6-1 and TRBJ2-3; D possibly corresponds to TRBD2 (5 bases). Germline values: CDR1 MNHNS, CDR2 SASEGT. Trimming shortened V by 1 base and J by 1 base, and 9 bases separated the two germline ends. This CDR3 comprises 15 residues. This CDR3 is CASSEGEGRTDTQYF. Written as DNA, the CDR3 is TGTGCCAGCAGTGAAGGTGAGGGCCGCACAGATACGCAGTATTTT.

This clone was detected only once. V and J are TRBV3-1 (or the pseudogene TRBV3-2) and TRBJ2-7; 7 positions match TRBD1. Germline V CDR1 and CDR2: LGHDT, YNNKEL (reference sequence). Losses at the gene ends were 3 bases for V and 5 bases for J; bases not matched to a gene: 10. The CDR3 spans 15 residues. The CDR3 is CASSQGVTGADEQYF. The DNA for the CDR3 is TGTGCCAGCAGCCAGGGTGTTACAGGGGCCGACGAGCAGTACTTC.

In nucleotides, the CDR3 is TGCGCCAGCAGCTTGGGGACAGGTAATTACAATGAGCAGTTCTTC. It is translated as CASSLGTGNYNEQFF. The chain links TRBV5-1 to TRBJ2-1; TRBD1 matches 7 bases. There are 15 residues in the CDR3. V shed 0 bases and J 4 bases; nucleotides not matched to a gene: 4. CDR1 and CDR2 from the germline V gene are SGHRS and YFSETQ.

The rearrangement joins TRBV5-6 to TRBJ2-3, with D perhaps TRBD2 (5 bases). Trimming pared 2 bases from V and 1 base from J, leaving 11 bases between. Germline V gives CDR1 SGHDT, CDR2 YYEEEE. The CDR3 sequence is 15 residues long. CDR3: CASSFDRTGTDTQYF. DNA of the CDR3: TGTGCCAGCAGCTTCGATCGGACTGGCACAGATACGCAGTATTTT.

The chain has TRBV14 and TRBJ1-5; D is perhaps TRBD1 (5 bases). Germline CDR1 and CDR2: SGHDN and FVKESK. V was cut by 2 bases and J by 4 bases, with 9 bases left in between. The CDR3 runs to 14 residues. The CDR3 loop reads CASSQQGSNQPQHF. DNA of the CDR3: TGTGCCAGCAGCCAACAGGGATCAAATCAGCCCCAGCATTTT.

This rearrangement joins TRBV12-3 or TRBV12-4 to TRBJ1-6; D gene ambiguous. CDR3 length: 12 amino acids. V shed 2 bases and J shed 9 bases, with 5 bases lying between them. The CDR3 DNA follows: TGTGCCAGCAGTTTAACATCTTCACCCCTCCACTTT. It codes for CASSLTSSPLHF.

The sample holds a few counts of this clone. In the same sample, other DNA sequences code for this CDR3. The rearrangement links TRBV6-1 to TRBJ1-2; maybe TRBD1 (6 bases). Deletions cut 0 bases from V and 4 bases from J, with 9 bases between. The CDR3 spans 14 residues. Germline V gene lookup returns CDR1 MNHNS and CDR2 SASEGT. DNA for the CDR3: TGTGCCAGCAGTGAAGCGTGGACAGCCTATGGCTACACCTTC. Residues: CASSEAWTAYGYTF.

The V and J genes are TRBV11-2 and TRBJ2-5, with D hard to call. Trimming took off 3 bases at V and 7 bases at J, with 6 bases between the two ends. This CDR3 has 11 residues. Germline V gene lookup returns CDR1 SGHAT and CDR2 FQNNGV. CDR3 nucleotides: TGTGCCAGCAGCTTTGGGGTGACCCAGTACTTC. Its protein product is CASSFGVTQYF.